These T cell receptor beta chains were read from a single sample in a study of cytomegalovirus exposure and HLA in healthy donors. Method: immunoSEQ multiplex PCR; TCRdb's copy keeps in-frame clones and lacks some. The data hold under 200,000 clones, with approximately 80% observed a single time. The sequenced material came from PBMCs. These receptors all come from a woman aged 18 to 35 in good health and CMV-seronegative. Each CDR3 is given with its conserved first and last residue. A D gene is named only where the DNA matches it firmly. Clone size is not always given. Where it is, it says once, few, many or a class for expanded clones.

V gene,clone size,D gene,J gene,CDR3 DNA,CDR3 protein
TRBV27,-,TRBD2,TRBJ2-1,TGTGCCAGCAGTAACCCGGGACTAGCGGGAGTTACCTACAATGAGCAGTTCTTC,CASSNPGLAGVTYNEQFF
TRBV5-1,once,TRBD1,TRBJ1-2,TGCGCCAGCAGCTTAGGACAGGGGGGCAACTATGGCTACACCTTC,CASSLGQGGNYGYTF
TRBV7-8,-,TRBD2,TRBJ2-3,TGTGCCAGCAGCTCGGGACTAGCGGCGACAGATACGCAGTATTTT,CASSSGLAATDTQYF
TRBV28,-,-,TRBJ2-7,TGTGCCAGCAGCCGAAGGGGATTTGAGTCCTACGAGCAGTACTTC,CASSRRGFESYEQYF
TRBV5-1,-,-,TRBJ2-7,TGCGCCAGCAGCCCGACACGGACCTACGAGCAGTACTTC,CASSPTRTYEQYF
TRBV4-1,-,TRBD1,TRBJ2-7,TGCGCCAGCAGCCAGGAACCGGGACAGGGCTACGAGCAGTACTTC,CASSQEPGQGYEQYF
TRBV11-2,few,TRBD1,TRBJ2-7,TGTGCCAGCAGCTTAGGCCCCGGGACAGCGACCTACGAGCAGTACTTC,CASSLGPGTATYEQYF
TRBV7-2,-,-,TRBJ1-1,TGTGCCAGCAGCTTAGTAGAACGGGGGGAAGCTTTCTTT,CASSLVERGEAFF
TRBV11-2,-,-,TRBJ1-3,TGTGCCAGCAGCCAGCAAGGCGGGGACACCATATATTTT,CASSQQGGDTIYF
TRBV18,-,TRBD1,TRBJ2-5,TGTGCCAGCTCACCGGGACAGACCCAAGAGACCCAGTACTTC,CASSPGQTQETQYF
TRBV18,-,-,TRBJ2-1,TGTGCCAGCTCACCACCGATCGGTGAGCAGTTCTTC,CASSPPIGEQFF
TRBV7-3,-,-,TRBJ2-1,TGTGCCAGCAGCTTAGGTCCGAGCTCCTACAATGAGCAGTTCTTC,CASSLGPSSYNEQFF
TRBV18,-,TRBD2,TRBJ2-1,TGTGCCAGCTCACCCCTAGCGGGAGGCTACAATGAGCAGTTCTTC,CASSPLAGGYNEQFF
TRBV5-1,once,-,TRBJ1-4,TGCGCCAGCAGCCAGACAGGAACTGCAACTAATGAAAAACTGTTTTTT,CASSQTGTATNEKLFF
TRBV10-2,-,TRBD1,TRBJ2-7,TGCGCCAGCAGTGACGCCTGGGGCAGGGGGCAATTATACGAGCAGTACTTC,CASSDAWGRGQLYEQYF
TRBV9,-,-,TRBJ1-4,TGTGCCAGCAGCCCGGGACTGATTAATGAAAAACTGTTTTTT,CASSPGLINEKLFF
TRBV28,-,-,TRBJ2-5,TGTGCCAGCAGTTTTGACGGGTTTGAGGCCCAGTACTTC,CASSFDGFEAQYF
TRBV13,-,-,TRBJ2-1,TGTGCCAGCGGCCCCCCCGCATCTGATGAGCAGTTCTTC,CASGPPASDEQFF
TRBV11-2,-,TRBD2,TRBJ2-1,TGTGCCAGCAGCTTAGTTGGTAGCGGGCGCTACAATGAGCAGTTCTTC,CASSLVGSGRYNEQFF
TRBV19,-,TRBD1,TRBJ1-1,TGTGCCAGTAGTACACAGGGGGCTTGGGGCACTGAAGCTTTCTTT,CASSTQGAWGTEAFF